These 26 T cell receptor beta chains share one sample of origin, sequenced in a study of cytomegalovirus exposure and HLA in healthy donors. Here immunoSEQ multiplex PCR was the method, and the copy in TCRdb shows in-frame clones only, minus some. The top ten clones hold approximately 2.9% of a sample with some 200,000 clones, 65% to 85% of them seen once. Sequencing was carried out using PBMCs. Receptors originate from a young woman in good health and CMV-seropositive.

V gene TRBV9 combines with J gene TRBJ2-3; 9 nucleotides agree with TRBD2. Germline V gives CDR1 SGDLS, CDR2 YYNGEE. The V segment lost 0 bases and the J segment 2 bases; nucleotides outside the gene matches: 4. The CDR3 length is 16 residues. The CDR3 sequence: CASSVGGGDITDTQYF. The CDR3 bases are TGTGCCAGCAGCGTAGGCGGGGGGGATATCACAGATACGCAGTATTTT.

CDR3 loop: CASSATLAGAKTQYF. The CDR3 nucleotides read TGTGCCAGCAGCGCCACCTTAGCGGGGGCTAAGACCCAGTACTTC. This chain connects TRBV9 to TRBJ2-5; 9 bases line up with TRBD2. V was clipped by 3 bases and J by 6 bases; unmatched bases: 9. The CDR3 extends over 15 amino acids. Germline assignment: CDR1 SGDLS and CDR2 YYNGEE.

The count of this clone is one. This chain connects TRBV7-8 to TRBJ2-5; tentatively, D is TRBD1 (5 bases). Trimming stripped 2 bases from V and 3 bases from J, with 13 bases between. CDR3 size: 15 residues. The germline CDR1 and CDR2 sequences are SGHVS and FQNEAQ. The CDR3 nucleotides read TGTGCCAGCAGCTTATTTGGGGCTCACAAAGAGACCCAGTACTTC. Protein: CASSLFGAHKETQYF.

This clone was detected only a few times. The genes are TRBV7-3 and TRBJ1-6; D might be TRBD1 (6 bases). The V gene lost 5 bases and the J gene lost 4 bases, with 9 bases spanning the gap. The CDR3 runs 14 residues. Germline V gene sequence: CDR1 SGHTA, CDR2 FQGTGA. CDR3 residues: CASSTGQYNSPLHF. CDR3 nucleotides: TGTGCCAGCAGCACCGGACAGTATAATTCACCCCTCCACTTT.

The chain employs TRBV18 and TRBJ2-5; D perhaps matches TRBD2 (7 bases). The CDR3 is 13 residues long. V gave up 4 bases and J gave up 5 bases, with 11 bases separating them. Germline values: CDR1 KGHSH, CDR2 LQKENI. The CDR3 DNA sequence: TGTGCCAGCTCACGGGGGGGCTTGGAGACCCAGTACTTC. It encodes CASSRGGLETQYF.

This CDR3 is CASRNDRVAEAFF. The DNA of the CDR3 is TGTGCCAGCAGAAACGACAGGGTTGCTGAAGCTTTCTTT. This rearrangement joins TRBV6-5 to TRBJ1-1; 7 bases are shared with TRBD1. The J segment lost 6 bases and the V segment lost 6 bases, leaving 7 bases of the junction unmatched. This CDR3 is 13 amino acids long. Germline CDR1 reads MNHEY; CDR2 reads SVGAGI.

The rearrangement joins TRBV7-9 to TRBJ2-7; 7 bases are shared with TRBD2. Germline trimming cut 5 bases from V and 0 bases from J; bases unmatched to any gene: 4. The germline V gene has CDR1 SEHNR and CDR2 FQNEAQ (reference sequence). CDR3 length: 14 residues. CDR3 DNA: TGTGCCAGCAGCCCCGGGACTAACTCCTACGAGCAGTACTTC. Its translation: CASSPGTNSYEQYF.

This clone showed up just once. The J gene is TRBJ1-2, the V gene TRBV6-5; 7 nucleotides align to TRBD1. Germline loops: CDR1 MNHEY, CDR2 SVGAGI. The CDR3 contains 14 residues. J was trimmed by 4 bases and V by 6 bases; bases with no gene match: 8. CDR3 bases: TGTGCCAGCAGACAAACCGGGACAGCCTATGGCTACACCTTC. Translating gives CASRQTGTAYGYTF.

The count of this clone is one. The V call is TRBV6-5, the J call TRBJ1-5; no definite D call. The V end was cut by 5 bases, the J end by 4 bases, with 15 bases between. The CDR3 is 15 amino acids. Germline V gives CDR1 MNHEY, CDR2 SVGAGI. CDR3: CASSPGSGRNQPQHF. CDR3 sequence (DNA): TGTGCCAGCAGTCCGGGATCTGGGCGAAATCAGCCCCAGCATTTT.

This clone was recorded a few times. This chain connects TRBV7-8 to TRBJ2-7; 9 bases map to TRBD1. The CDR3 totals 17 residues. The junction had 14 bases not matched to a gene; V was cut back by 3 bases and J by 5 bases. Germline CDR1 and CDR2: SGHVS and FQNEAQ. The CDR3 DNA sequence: TGTGCCAGCAGCTTCCAAAACACCGGGACAGGGTTCAACGAGCAGTACTTC. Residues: CASSFQNTGTGFNEQYF.

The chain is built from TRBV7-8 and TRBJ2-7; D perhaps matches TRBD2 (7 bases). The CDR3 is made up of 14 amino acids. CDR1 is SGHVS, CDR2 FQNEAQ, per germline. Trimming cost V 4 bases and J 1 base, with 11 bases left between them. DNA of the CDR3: TGTGCCAGCAGCTCGGGGGGCCAGTCCTACGAGCAGTACTTC. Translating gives CASSSGGQSYEQYF.

This chain's CDR3 is CASSLVASGGGTYNEQFF. DNA for the CDR3: TGCGCCAGCAGCTTGGTGGCTAGCGGGGGGGGAACCTACAATGAGCAGTTCTTC. This chain uses TRBV5-1 with TRBJ2-1, with 12 nucleotides matching TRBD2. The CDR3 has 18 amino acids. V was clipped by 0 bases and J by 2 bases; unmatched bases: 6. Per the germline V gene, CDR1 is SGHRS and CDR2 is YFSETQ.

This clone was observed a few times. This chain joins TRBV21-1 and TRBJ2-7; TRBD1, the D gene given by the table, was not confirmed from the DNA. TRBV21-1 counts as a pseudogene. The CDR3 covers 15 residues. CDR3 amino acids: CASSNVRTVRNEQYF. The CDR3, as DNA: TGTGCCAGCAGCAATGTAAGGACAGTTAGGAACGAGCAGTACTTC.

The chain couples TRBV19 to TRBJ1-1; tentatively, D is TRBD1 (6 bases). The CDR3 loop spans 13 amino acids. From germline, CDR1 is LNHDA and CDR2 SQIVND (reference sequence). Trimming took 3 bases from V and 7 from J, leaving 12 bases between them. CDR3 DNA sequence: TGTGCCAGTAGTATTACAGGGATGGTTGAAGCTTTCTTT. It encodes CASSITGMVEAFF.

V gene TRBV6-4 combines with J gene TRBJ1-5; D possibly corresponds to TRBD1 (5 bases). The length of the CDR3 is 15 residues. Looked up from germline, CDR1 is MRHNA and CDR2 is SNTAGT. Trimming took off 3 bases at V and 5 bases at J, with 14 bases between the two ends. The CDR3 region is CASSENAGSHQPQHF. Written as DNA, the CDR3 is TGTGCCAGCAGTGAGAACGCAGGGTCGCATCAGCCCCAGCATTTT.

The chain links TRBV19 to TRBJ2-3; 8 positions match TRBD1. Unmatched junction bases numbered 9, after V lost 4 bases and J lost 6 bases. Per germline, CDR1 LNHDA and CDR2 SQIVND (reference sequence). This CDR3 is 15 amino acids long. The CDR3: CASSTNLRDRDTQYF. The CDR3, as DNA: TGTGCCAGTAGTACCAATCTACGGGACAGGGATACGCAGTATTTT.

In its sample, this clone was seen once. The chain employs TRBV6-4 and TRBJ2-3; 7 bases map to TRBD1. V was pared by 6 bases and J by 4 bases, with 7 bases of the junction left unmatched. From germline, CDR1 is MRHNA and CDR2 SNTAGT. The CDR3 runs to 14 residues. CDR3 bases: TGTGCCAGCAGCGCACAGGGGTTTGCAGATACGCAGTATTTT. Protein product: CASSAQGFADTQYF.

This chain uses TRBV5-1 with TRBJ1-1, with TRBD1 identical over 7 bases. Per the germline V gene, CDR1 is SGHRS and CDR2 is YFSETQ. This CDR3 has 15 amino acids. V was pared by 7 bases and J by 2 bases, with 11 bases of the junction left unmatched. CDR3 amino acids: CASGQTTGSNTEAFF. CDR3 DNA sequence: TGCGCCAGCGGCCAAACGACAGGGAGTAACACTGAAGCTTTCTTT.

The CDR3 DNA follows: TGTGCCAGCAGAGCAGGGAGGGGAAACACTGAAGCTTTCTTT. It yields the protein CASRAGRGNTEAFF. The chain couples TRBV2 to TRBJ1-1, with a tentative D call TRBD1 (5 bases). Germline loops: CDR1 SNHLY, CDR2 FYNNEI. Trimming took off 6 bases at V and 2 bases at J, with 13 bases between the two ends. The CDR3 loop spans 14 amino acids. The whole variable domain, remainder taken from reference TRBV2 and TRBJ1-1, is EPEVTQTPSHQVTQMGQEVILRCVPISNHLYFYWYRQILGQKVEFLVSFYNNEISEKSEIFDDQFSVERPDGSNFTLKIRSTKLEDSAMYFCASRAGRGNTEAFFGQGTRLTVV.

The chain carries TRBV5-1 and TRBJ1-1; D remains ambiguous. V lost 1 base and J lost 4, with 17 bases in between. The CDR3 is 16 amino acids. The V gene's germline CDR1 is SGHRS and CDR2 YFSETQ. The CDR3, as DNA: TGCGCCAGCAGCTTGAACGGGATTACAGTAGCCACTGAAGCTTTCTTT. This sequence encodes CASSLNGITVATEAFF.

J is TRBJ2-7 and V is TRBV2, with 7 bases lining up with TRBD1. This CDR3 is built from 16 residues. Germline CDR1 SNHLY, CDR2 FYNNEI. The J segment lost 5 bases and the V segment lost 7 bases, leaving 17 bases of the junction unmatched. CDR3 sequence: CASTTSNRGNWNEQYF. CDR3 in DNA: TGTGCCAGCACCACCTCAAACAGGGGTAATTGGAACGAGCAGTACTTC.

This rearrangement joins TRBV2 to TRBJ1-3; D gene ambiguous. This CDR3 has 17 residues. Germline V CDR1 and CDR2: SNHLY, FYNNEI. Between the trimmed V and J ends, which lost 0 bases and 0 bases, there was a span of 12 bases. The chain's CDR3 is CASSEAPPRGSGNTIYF. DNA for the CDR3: TGTGCCAGCAGTGAAGCCCCACCCCGGGGCTCTGGAAACACCATATATTTT. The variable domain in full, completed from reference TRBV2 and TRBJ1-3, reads EPEVTQTPSHQVTQMGQEVILRCVPISNHLYFYWYRQILGQKVEFLVSFYNNEISEKSEIFDDQFSVERPDGSNFTLKIRSTKLEDSAMYFCASSEAPPRGSGNTIYFGEGSWLTVV.

In DNA form, the CDR3 reads TGTGCCAGCAGCTCAACCAGGGGGACTGGTCAGCCCCAGCATTTT. As protein: CASSSTRGTGQPQHF. The J gene is TRBJ1-5, the V gene TRBV7-2; the match to TRBD1 covers 7 bases. The trim removed 4 bases at V and 6 bases at J, leaving 9 bases unmatched. The CDR3 has 15 residues. Germline V gives CDR1 SGHTA, CDR2 FQGNSA.

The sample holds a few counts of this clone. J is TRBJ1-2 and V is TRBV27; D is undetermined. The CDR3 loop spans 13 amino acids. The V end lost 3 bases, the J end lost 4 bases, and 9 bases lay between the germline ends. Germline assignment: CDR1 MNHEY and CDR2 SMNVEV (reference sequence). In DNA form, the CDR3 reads TGTGCCAGCAGTTTGTCCAGTACCTATGGCTACACCTTC. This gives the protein CASSLSSTYGYTF.

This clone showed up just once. This CDR3 reads CASSLGQSGNTIYF. CDR3 in DNA: TGCGCCAGCAGCTTGGGACAGAGTGGAAACACCATATATTTT. The rearrangement uses TRBV5-1 and TRBJ1-3; TRBD1 is a possible D gene (5 bases). The CDR3 loop spans 14 amino acids. CDR1 is SGHRS, CDR2 YFSETQ, per germline. V gave up 0 bases and J gave up 3 bases, with 7 bases separating them.

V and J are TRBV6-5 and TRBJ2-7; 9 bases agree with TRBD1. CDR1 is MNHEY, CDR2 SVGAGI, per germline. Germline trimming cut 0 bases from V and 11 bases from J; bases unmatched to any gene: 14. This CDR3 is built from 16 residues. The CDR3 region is CASSYSQLTSGTGKYF. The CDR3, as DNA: TGTGCCAGCAGTTACTCACAATTAACCTCCGGGACAGGGAAGTACTTC.